These T cell receptor beta chains were read from a single sample in a study of shared clonotypes between healthy human individuals. Method: immunoSEQ multiplex PCR; TCRdb's copy keeps in-frame clones and lacks some. This sample has roughly 1.5 million clones, with around 98% found just once. Sequences were obtained from naive CD4+ T cells sorted from blood. The receptors shown here come from a man aged 25 to 45 in good health. The CDR3 runs from the conserved cysteine through the conserved F or W. D genes are given only for firm matches. Part of the rows lack a size; the others show once, few, many or a class for expanded clones.

clone size,D gene,J gene,V gene,CDR3 length,CDR3 protein,CDR3 DNA
NA,NA,TRBJ2-3,TRBV5-5,16,CASSLARGSSTDTQYF,TGTGCCAGCAGCTTGGCCCGGGGCAGTAGCACAGATACGCAGTATTTT
NA,NA,TRBJ2-2,TRBV7-9,17,CASSLTEGATLTGELFF,TGTGCCAGCAGCCTCACGGAGGGGGCAACACTCACCGGGGAGCTGTTTTTT
NA,TRBD2,TRBJ2-3,TRBV7-2,15,CASSPSGRAADTQYF,TGTGCCAGCAGCCCCAGCGGGAGGGCGGCAGATACGCAGTATTTT
NA,NA,TRBJ2-3,TRBV27,16,CASSLIGGRYTDTQYF,TGTGCCAGCAGTTTAATCGGCGGGCGGTACACAGATACGCAGTATTTT
NA,NA,TRBJ2-5,TRBV5-1,14,CASSVPGSEETQYF,TGCGCCAGCAGCGTACCGGGGAGCGAGGAGACCCAGTACTTC
NA,TRBD1,TRBJ1-1,TRBV29-1,12,CSASTGRRVAFF,TGCAGCGCTTCGACAGGGCGCAGGGTGGCTTTCTTT
NA,NA,TRBJ2-2,TRBV11-2,15,CASRSGTLTGGELFF,TGTGCCAGCAGGTCCGGGACTTTAACGGGCGGGGAGCTGTTTTTT
NA,TRBD1,TRBJ1-2,TRBV29-1,14,CSVKAGQLFYGYTF,TGCAGCGTTAAGGCGGGACAGCTATTTTATGGCTACACCTTC
NA,NA,TRBJ2-1,TRBV7-9,13,CASSLPGANEQFF,TGTGCCAGCAGCTTGCCAGGGGCCAATGAGCAGTTCTTC
NA,TRBD2,TRBJ2-2,TRBV2,16,CASRAASGSLAGELFF,TGTGCCAGCAGGGCGGCTAGCGGGAGTTTGGCCGGGGAGCTGTTTTTT
NA,TRBD2,TRBJ2-1,TRBV12-5,16,CASGLGTSGSSQEQFF,TGTGCTAGTGGTTTGGGTACTAGCGGGAGTTCCCAGGAGCAGTTCTTC
NA,NA,TRBJ2-7,TRBV5-5,17,CASSFLAPTINHYEQYF,TGTGCCAGCAGCTTTTTGGCCCCTACTATAAACCACTACGAGCAGTACTTC
NA,NA,TRBJ2-7,TRBV27,13,CASREGLYDEQYF,TGTGCCAGCAGGGAGGGGCTTTACGACGAGCAGTACTTC
NA,TRBD2,TRBJ2-3,TRBV5-1,18,CASSSSPRLAGDGDTQYF,TGCGCCAGCAGCTCGTCACCCCGACTAGCGGGAGATGGGGATACGCAGTATTTT
NA,TRBD2,TRBJ2-7,TRBV7-2,16,CASSLTSGRAMYEQYF,TGTGCCAGCAGCTTGACTAGCGGGAGGGCCATGTACGAGCAGTACTTC
NA,TRBD1,TRBJ2-1,TRBV2,15,CASSVTGIGYNEQFF,TGTGCCAGCAGTGTGACAGGGATAGGGTACAATGAGCAGTTCTTC
NA,NA,TRBJ2-2,TRBV4-1,17,CASSQDGVTPNTGELFF,TGCGCCAGCAGCCAAGACGGCGTCACCCCCAACACCGGGGAGCTGTTTTTT
once,NA,TRBJ1-3,TRBV5-1,15,CASSLEGALGNTIYF,TGCGCCAGCAGCTTGGAAGGGGCGCTTGGAAACACCATATATTTT
NA,NA,TRBJ2-1,TRBV30,13,CAWGRTVANEQFF,TGTGCCTGGGGGAGGACGGTGGCGAATGAGCAGTTCTTC
NA,TRBD1,TRBJ2-7,TRBV14,15,CASSQEGQGHYEQYF,TGTGCCAGCAGCCAAGAGGGACAGGGGCACTACGAGCAGTACTTC
NA,TRBD2,TRBJ2-6,TRBV5-1,18,CASSSGGAGTSGANVLTF,TGCGCCAGCAGCTCCGGGGGAGCGGGGACCTCTGGGGCCAACGTCCTGACTTTC
NA,TRBD2,TRBJ2-1,TRBV5-1,16,CASSLVAGASYNEQFF,TGCGCCAGCAGCTTGGTAGCGGGAGCCTCCTACAATGAGCAGTTCTTC
NA,TRBD2,TRBJ2-7,TRBV27,14,CASSPSGRPSEQYF,TGTGCCAGCAGTCCGTCCGGGAGGCCGAGTGAGCAGTACTTC
NA,NA,TRBJ2-3,TRBV9,14,CASSVTLPADTQYF,TGTGCCAGCAGCGTGACCCTCCCGGCAGATACGCAGTATTTT
NA,TRBD2,TRBJ2-7,TRBV10-1,14,CASSEASGGYEQYF,TGCGCCAGCAGTGAGGCTAGCGGAGGGTACGAGCAGTACTTC
NA,TRBD1,TRBJ2-7,TRBV5-4,13,CASSFGQGSEQYF,TGTGCCAGCAGCTTTGGACAGGGGAGCGAGCAGTACTTC
NA,NA,TRBJ1-5,TRBV10-3,11,CARKGCQPQHF,TGTGCCAGAAAAGGGTGTCAGCCCCAGCATTTT
NA,NA,TRBJ1-1,TRBV10-3,14,CAITRAGLNTEAFF,TGTGCCATCACCCGAGCAGGGCTCAACACTGAAGCTTTCTTT
NA,TRBD2,TRBJ2-1,TRBV18,14,CASSPSGVYNEQFF,TGTGCCAGCTCGCCTAGCGGGGTCTACAATGAGCAGTTCTTC
NA,TRBD1,TRBJ2-1,TRBV12-5,15,CASAPRQGTYNEQFF,TGTGCTAGTGCTCCCCGACAGGGAACCTACAATGAGCAGTTCTTC
NA,NA,TRBJ2-7,TRBV30,12,CAWSGGVYEQYF,TGTGCCTGGAGCGGAGGGGTCTACGAGCAGTACTTC
NA,TRBD2,TRBJ2-5,TRBV19,17,CASSIEGLGRYQETQYF,TGTGCCAGTAGTATAGAAGGACTAGGCCGATACCAAGAGACCCAGTACTTC
NA,NA,TRBJ2-5,TRBV7-2,14,CASSFNRAQETQYF,TGTGCCAGCAGCTTCAACAGGGCCCAGGAGACCCAGTACTTC
NA,NA,TRBJ2-1,TRBV18,15,CASSPMAGEENEQFF,TGTGCCAGCTCACCAATGGCAGGGGAAGAGAATGAGCAGTTCTTC
NA,TRBD2,TRBJ2-2,TRBV9,15,CASSVASGGTGELFF,TGTGCCAGCAGCGTAGCCTCGGGGGGAACCGGGGAGCTGTTTTTT
NA,NA,TRBJ2-7,TRBV7-2,14,CASSITGISYEQYF,TGTGCCAGCAGCATAACAGGGATCTCCTACGAGCAGTACTTC
once,NA,TRBJ1-3,TRBV5-1,17,CASSLTPSGPGGNTIYF,TGCGCCAGCAGCCTGACACCCTCCGGCCCGGGGGGAAACACCATATATTTT
NA,NA,TRBJ2-3,TRBV7-8,14,CASSLTLPTDTQYF,TGTGCCAGCAGCTTGACGCTACCCACAGATACGCAGTATTTT